This TCR beta chain was obtained from a study of blood T cell repertoires in COVID-19. Study-level information: From T cells, B-cell-depleted T cells, or PBMCs came the material, which was cDNA or gDNA.

Germline V gene lookup returns CDR1 DFQATT and CDR2 SNEGSKA (reference sequence). The CDR3 spans 15 residues. The V segment lost 3 bases and the J segment 6 bases; nucleotides outside the gene matches: 10. Cohort 3 donors counted as recovered after two negative PCRs, clearance, or resolved symptoms. In the source study's methods: Reference gene primer amplification gave nucleated cell count estimates. Libraries were prepared by immunoSEQ multiplex PCR; TCRdb keeps only in-frame clonotypes and omits some of them. The V and J calls and clone size come from that table; D and trimming were worked out from the DNA. This table holds about 160,000 clones, 80% found once.

Material for sequencing was PBMCs or T cells enriched from blood (not recorded which). The chain couples TRBV20-1 to TRBJ1-2, with 10 bases identical to TRBD1. The clonotype originates from a woman aged 55-70 years who had recovered from COVID-19. CDR3 amino acids: CSASDRGQAVDGYTF. The CDR3 bases are TGCAGTGCTAGTGACAGGGGGCAAGCAGTGGATGGCTACACCTTC.